This T cell receptor beta chain was profiled in a study of multiple sclerosis patients with progressive multifocal leukoencephalopathy. Overall study results and limits: Less diverse TRB repertoires were suggested in most PML patients.

Regarding time point: before natalizumab initiation. Deletions cut 1 base from V and 10 bases from J, with 15 bases between. Germline CDR1 and CDR2: SGHNT and YYREEE (reference sequence). This CDR3 has 14 amino acids. About this clone itself: Its target is unknown.

Only in-frame clones appear in the TCRdb table, and some are missing; sequencing was by immunoSEQ multiplex PCR. The sample holds fewer than 35,000 clones; over 75% are singletons and the top ten take about 1.5%. The chain has TRBV5-4 and TRBJ2-1, with TRBD2 as a possible D gene (6 bases). Material: PBMCs. The receptor was derived from a human donor with multiple sclerosis. The CDR3 bases are TGTGCCAGCAGCTTGTCCCCCTTAGCGGAAGAGCAGTTCTTC. Amino acids: CASSLSPLAEEQFF.